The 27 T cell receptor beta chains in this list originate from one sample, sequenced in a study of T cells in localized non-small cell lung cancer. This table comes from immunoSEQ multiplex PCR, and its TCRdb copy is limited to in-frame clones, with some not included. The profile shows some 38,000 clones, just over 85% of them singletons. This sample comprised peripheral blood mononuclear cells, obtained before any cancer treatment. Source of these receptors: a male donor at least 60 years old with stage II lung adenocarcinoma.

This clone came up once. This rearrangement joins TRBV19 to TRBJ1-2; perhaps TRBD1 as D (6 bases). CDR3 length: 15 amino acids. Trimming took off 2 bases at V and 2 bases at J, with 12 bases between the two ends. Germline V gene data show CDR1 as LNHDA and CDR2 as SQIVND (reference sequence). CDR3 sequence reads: CASSIWDTLNYGYTF. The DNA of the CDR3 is TGTGCCAGTAGTATATGGGACACTCTGAACTATGGCTACACCTTC.

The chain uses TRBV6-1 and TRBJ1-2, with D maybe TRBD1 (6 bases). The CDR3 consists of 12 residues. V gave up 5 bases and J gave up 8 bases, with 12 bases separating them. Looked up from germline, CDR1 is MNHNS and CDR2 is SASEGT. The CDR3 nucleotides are TGTGCCAGCAGTAAAGGGGGAGGAGGCTACACCTTC. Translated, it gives CASSKGGGGYTF.

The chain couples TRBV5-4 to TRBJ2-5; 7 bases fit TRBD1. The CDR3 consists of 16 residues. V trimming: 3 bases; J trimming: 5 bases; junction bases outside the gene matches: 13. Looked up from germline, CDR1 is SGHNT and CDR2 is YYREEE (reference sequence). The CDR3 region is CASSSRTGTEWETQYF. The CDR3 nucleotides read TGTGCCAGCAGCTCCCGGACAGGTACAGAGTGGGAGACCCAGTACTTC.

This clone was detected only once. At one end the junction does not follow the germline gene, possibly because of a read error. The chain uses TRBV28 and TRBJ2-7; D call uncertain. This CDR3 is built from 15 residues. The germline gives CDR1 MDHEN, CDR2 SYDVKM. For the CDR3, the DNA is TGTGCCAGCAGTCCCGGTGGTCCCGGCTCCTACGAGCGGTACTTC. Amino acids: CASSPGGPGSYERYF.

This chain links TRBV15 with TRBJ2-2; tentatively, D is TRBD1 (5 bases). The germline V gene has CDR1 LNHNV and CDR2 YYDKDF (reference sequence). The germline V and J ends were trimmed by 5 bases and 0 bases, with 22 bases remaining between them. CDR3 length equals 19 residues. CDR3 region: CATSAGFQTATSNTGELFF. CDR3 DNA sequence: TGTGCCACCAGCGCTGGCTTTCAGACAGCGACTTCGAACACCGGGGAGCTGTTTTTT.

CDR3 region: CASSYSNYGYTF. CDR3 bases: TGTGCCAGCAGTTATTCTAACTATGGCTACACCTTC. V and J are TRBV28 and TRBJ1-2, with D uncertain. The CDR3 contains 12 residues. Germline CDR1 is MDHEN and CDR2 is SYDVKM. Trimming stripped 4 bases from V and 0 bases from J, with 3 bases between.

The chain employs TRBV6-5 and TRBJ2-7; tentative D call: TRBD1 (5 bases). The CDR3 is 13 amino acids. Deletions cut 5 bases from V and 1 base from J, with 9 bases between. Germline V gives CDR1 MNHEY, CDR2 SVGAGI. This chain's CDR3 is CASSHQGSYEQYF. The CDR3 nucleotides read TGTGCCAGCAGTCACCAGGGTTCCTACGAGCAGTACTTC.

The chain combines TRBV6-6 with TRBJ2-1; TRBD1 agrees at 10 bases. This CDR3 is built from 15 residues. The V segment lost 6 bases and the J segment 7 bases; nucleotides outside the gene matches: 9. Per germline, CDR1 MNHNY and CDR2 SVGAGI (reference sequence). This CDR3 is CASSNRDRGTNEQFF. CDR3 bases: TGTGCCAGCAGCAACCGGGACAGGGGAACGAATGAGCAGTTCTTC.

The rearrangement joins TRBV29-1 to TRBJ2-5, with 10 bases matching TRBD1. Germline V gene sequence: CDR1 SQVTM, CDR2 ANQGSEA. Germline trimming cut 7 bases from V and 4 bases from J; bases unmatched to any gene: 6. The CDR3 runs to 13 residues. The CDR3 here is CSAGQGKGETQYF. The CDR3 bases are TGCAGCGCGGGACAGGGGAAAGGAGAGACCCAGTACTTC.

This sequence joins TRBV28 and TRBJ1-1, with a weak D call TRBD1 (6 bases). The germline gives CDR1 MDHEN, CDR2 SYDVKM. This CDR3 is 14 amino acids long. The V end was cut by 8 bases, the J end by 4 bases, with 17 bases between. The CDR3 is CASLRTDSVTEAFF. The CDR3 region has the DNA TGTGCCAGCCTCCGGACAGATAGCGTCACTGAAGCTTTCTTT.

CDR3 protein: CASRQMGGQVREKLFF. Written as DNA, the CDR3 is TGTGCCAGCAGACAAATGGGGGGGCAGGTGCGTGAAAAACTGTTTTTT. V and J are TRBV4-2 and TRBJ1-4, with a possible D match to TRBD1 (6 bases). V dropped 6 bases and J dropped 7 bases, with 21 bases sitting between them. The length of the CDR3 is 16 residues. CDR1 is LGHNA, CDR2 YNFKEQ, per germline.

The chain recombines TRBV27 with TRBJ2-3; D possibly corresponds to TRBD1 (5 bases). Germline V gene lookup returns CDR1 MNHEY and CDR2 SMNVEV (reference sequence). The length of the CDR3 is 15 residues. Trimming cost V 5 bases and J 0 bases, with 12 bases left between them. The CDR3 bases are TGTGCCAGCAGTCCGTCGACAGCTAGCACAGATACGCAGTATTTT. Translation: CASSPSTASTDTQYF.

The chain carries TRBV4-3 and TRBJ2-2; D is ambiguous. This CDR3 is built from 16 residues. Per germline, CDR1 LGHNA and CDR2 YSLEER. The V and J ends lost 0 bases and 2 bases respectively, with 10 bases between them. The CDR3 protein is CASSQDGTLNTGELFF. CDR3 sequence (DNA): TGCGCCAGCAGCCAAGACGGAACACTTAACACCGGGGAGCTGTTTTTT.

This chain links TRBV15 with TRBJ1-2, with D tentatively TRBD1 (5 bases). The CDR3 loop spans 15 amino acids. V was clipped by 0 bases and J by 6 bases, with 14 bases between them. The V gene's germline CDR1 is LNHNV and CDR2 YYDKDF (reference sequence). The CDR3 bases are TGTGCCACCAGCAGAGATAGCGGGACGGAGAATGGCTACACCTTC. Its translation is CATSRDSGTENGYTF.

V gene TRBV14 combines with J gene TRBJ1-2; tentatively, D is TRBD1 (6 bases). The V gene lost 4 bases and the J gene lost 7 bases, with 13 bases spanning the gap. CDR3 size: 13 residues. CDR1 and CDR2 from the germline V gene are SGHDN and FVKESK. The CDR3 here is CASSPRGQGGYTF. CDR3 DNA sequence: TGTGCCAGCAGCCCCCGGGGGCAGGGTGGCTACACCTTC.

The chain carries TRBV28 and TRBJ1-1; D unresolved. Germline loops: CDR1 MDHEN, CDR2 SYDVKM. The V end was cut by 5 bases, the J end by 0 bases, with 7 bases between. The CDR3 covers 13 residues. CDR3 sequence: CASSVKMNTEAFF. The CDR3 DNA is TGTGCCAGCAGTGTGAAAATGAACACTGAAGCTTTCTTT.

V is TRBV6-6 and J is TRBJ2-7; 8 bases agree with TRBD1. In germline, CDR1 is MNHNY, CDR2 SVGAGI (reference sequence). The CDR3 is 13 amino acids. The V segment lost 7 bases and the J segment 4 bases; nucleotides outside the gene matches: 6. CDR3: CASTQGAWYEQYF. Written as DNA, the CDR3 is TGTGCCAGCACCCAGGGGGCTTGGTACGAGCAGTACTTC.

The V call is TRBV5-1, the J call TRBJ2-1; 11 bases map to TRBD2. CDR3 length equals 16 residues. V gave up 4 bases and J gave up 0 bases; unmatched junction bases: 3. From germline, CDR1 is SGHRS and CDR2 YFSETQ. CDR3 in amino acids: CASSPTSGSSYNEQFF. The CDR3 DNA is TGCGCCAGCAGCCCTACTAGCGGGAGCTCCTACAATGAGCAGTTCTTC.

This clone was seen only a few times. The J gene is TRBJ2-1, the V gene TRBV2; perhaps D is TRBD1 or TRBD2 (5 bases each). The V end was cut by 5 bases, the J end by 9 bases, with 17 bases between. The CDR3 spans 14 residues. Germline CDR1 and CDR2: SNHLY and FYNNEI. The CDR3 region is CASSTGPWLGEQFF. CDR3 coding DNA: TGTGCCAGCAGTACGGGACCCTGGCTGGGTGAGCAGTTCTTC.

CDR3: CASSLPGQKTQYF. The CDR3, as DNA: TGTGCCAGCAGCTTGCCAGGCCAGAAGACGCAGTATTTT. The chain uses TRBV5-4 and TRBJ2-3; D gene unclear. V was trimmed by 1 base and J by 9 bases, leaving 12 bases between them. In germline, CDR1 is SGHNT, CDR2 YYREEE (reference sequence). The CDR3 totals 13 residues.

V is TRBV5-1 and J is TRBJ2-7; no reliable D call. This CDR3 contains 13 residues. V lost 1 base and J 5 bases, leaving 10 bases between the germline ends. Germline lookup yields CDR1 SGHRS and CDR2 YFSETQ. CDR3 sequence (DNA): TGCGCCAGCAGCTTGCTACCTACGAACGAGCAGTACTTC. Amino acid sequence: CASSLLPTNEQYF.

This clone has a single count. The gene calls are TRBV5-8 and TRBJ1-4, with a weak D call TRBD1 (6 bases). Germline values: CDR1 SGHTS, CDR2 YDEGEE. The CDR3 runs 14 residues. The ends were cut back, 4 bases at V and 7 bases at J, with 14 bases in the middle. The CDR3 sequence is CASSGGGNGEKLFF. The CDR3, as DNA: TGTGCCAGCAGCGGGGGGGGCAATGGTGAAAAACTGTTTTTT.

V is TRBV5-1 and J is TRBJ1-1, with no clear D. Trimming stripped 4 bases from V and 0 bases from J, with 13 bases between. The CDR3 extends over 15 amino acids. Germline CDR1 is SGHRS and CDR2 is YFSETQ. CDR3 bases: TGCGCCAGCAGCCAAGCCGCGGGGATGAACACTGAAGCTTTCTTT. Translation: CASSQAAGMNTEAFF.

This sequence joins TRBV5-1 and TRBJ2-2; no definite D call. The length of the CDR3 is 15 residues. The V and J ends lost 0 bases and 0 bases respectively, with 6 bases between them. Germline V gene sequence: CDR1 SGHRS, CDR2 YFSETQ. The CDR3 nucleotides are TGCGCCAGCAGCTTGGTACGGGCGAACACCGGGGAGCTGTTTTTT. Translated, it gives CASSLVRANTGELFF.

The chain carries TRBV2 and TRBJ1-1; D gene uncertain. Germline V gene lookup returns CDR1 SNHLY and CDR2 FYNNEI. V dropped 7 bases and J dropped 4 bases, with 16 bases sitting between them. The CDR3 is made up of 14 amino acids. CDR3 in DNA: TGTGCCAGCACTAGCGGGGTATTCGGCACTGAAGCTTTCTTT. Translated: CASTSGVFGTEAFF.

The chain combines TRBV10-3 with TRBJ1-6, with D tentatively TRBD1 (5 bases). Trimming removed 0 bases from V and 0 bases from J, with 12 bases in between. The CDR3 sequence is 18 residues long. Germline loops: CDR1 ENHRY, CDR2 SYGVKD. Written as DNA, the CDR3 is TGTGCCATCAGTGAGTCAAGGGGATCGAGCTCCTATAATTCACCCCTCCACTTT. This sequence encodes CAISESRGSSSYNSPLHF.

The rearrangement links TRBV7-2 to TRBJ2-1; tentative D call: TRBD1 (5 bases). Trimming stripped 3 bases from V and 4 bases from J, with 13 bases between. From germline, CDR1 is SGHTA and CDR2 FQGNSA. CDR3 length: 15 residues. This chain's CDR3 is CASSLGPTEYNEQFF. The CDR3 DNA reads TGTGCCAGCAGCTTGGGTCCGACAGAATACAATGAGCAGTTCTTC.